The 3 T cell receptor beta chains presented below share a single source sample, sequenced in a study of read filtering for tumor transcriptome and immune sequencing. Molecular barcoded adaptors covering alpha/delta and beta/gamma chains were used on roughly 400 ng RNA. TCRdb itself ran the reads through MiXCR, one entry per CDR3 protein. In the table there are about 130,000 distinct CDR3 sequences, roughly 13% of which are singletons. Sequenced: a population of CD138-negative cells sorted from bone marrow. The receptors were sampled from a donor aged 40 or over with multiple myeloma.

Many counts were recorded for this clonotype. The chain links TRBV7-2 to TRBJ2-7, with 10 bases that match TRBD1. The germline CDR1 and CDR2 sequences are SGHTA and FQGNSA. V was pared by 5 bases and J by 1 base, with 5 bases of the junction left unmatched. The CDR3 is made up of 15 amino acids. Here the CDR3 reads CASSDPGQGSYEQYF. The CDR3 DNA reads as TGTGCCAGCAGCGACCCGGGACAGGGGTCCTACGAGCAGTACTTC.

Points on this clonotype: One base away lies a much larger clone, so this may be a sequencing read error. The V gene is TRBV12-3 or TRBV12-4, the J gene TRBJ2-5; D unclear. The CDR3 is 13 amino acids. CDR3 sequence reads: CASSQTGKETQHF. Here the CDR3 DNA reads TGTGCCAGCAGCCAGACCGGTAAAGAGACCCAGCACTTC.

This clonotype was recorded only once. A much larger clonotype is one base distant, so this may be a read error. The rearrangement uses TRBV20-1 and TRBJ1-5; no reliable D call. The CDR3 totals 14 residues. Trimming left V 5 bases short and J 4 bases short, with 15 bases between. Looked up from germline, CDR1 is DFQATT and CDR2 is SNEGSKA (reference sequence). The CDR3: CSAQTGLGNQPQHF. The DNA of the CDR3 is TGCAGTGCTCAGACCGGGTTAGGGAATCAGCCCCAGCATTTT.